The 13 T cell receptor beta chains below were found in one sample sequenced in a study of response to subunit inactivated influenza vaccine. TCRdb independently ran MiXCR on the RT-PCR reads; one entry per CDR3 protein. Of about 780,000 distinct CDR3 sequences listed, roughly 20% were seen once; the top ten hold about a tenth. The sequencing here drew on PBMCs from blood, taken about 5 days after vaccination. The receptors stem from a man aged 50 or older who received an inactivated influenza vaccine.

This chain joins TRBV6-2 or TRBV6-3 and TRBJ2-5; a weak D match, TRBD2 (6 bases). CDR1 MNHEY and CDR2 SVGEGT come from the germline V gene. This CDR3 spans 13 amino acids. V was shortened by 5 bases and J by 7 bases, with 14 bases between the two germline ends. CDR3 coding DNA: TGTGCCAGCAGTCCGACGGGAGCAGGGACCCAGTACTTC. This gives the protein CASSPTGAGTQYF.

The V call is TRBV7-2, the J call TRBJ1-2; D perhaps matches TRBD1 (5 bases). The CDR3 consists of 14 residues. CDR1 is SGHTA, CDR2 FQGNSA, per germline. V lost 1 base and J lost 5, with 11 bases in between. CDR3 sequence (DNA): TGTGCCAGCAGCTTAGAAGTGGAGGGGTATGGCTACACCTTC. It codes for CASSLEVEGYGYTF.

The chain uses TRBV28 and TRBJ2-3; D gene ambiguous. Germline V gene data show CDR1 as MDHEN and CDR2 as SYDVKM. The CDR3 length is 11 residues. The V end lost 9 bases, the J end lost 4 bases, and 8 bases lay between the germline ends. The CDR3 DNA reads as TGTGCCAGTGGCCCCCCAGATACGCAGTATTTT. The encoded protein is CASGPPDTQYF.

The rearrangement uses TRBV18 and TRBJ1-2; D uncertain. Germline CDR1 KGHSH, CDR2 LQKENI. V lost 2 bases, J lost 5 bases, and 12 bases lay in between. The CDR3 length is 14 residues. CDR3 amino acids: CASSPSQKMYGYTF. The CDR3 DNA reads as TGTGCCAGCTCACCAAGCCAGAAAATGTATGGCTACACCTTC.

This clonotype was counted many times. The gene calls are TRBV9 and TRBJ1-2, with a tentative D call TRBD1 (6 bases). This CDR3 region has 20 residues. Trimming pared 0 bases from V and 0 bases from J, leaving 24 bases between. Germline CDR1 SGDLS, CDR2 YYNGEE. As DNA, the CDR3 is TGTGCCAGCAGCGTAGACGACGCGAGTTTGAGGACAGCCTCTAACTATGGCTACACCTTC. It specifies CASSVDDASLRTASNYGYTF. Complete variable domain (other parts from reference TRBV9 and TRBJ1-2): DSGVTQTPKHLITATGQRVTLRCSPRSGDLSVYWYQQSLDQGLQFLIQYYNGEERAKGNILERFSAQQFPDLHSELNLSSLELGDSALYFCASSVDDASLRTASNYGYTFGSGTRLTVV.

There are many counts of this clonotype. V usage is TRBV12-3 or TRBV12-4 and J usage is TRBJ1-1; D is uncertain. This CDR3 contains 13 residues. V dropped 6 bases and J dropped 0 bases, with 8 bases sitting between them. CDR3 residues: CASRRTVNTEAFF. DNA for the CDR3: TGTGCCAGCAGGCGAACAGTGAACACTGAAGCTTTCTTT.

J is TRBJ1-6 and V is TRBV20-1; 8 bases match TRBD1. This CDR3 region has 17 residues. Germline loops: CDR1 DFQATT, CDR2 SNEGSKA (reference sequence). J was trimmed by 1 base and V by 4 bases; bases with no gene match: 9. The CDR3 DNA follows: TGCAGTGCTACTGGACAGGGTACCGTGTCCTATAATTCACCCCTCCACTTT. Translating gives CSATGQGTVSYNSPLHF.

This clonotype was picked up a small number of times. V and J are TRBV10-3 and TRBJ2-1; the D is unclear. Per the germline V gene, CDR1 is ENHRY and CDR2 is SYGVKD. The germline V and J ends were trimmed by 6 bases and 8 bases, with 14 bases remaining between them. This CDR3 region has 13 residues. Here the CDR3 DNA reads TGTGCCATCAGATCCCCGATAAGGGATGAGCAGTTCTTC. This sequence encodes CAIRSPIRDEQFF.

V usage is TRBV7-6 and J usage is TRBJ2-5, with 14 bases lining up with TRBD2. The CDR3 contains 16 residues. Germline V CDR1 and CDR2: SGHVS, FNYEAQ. The V segment lost 5 bases and the J segment 6 bases; nucleotides outside the gene matches: 8. This CDR3 reads CASSPRLAGGQKTQYF. CDR3 nucleotide sequence: TGTGCCAGCAGCCCCCGACTAGCGGGGGGGCAAAAGACCCAGTACTTC.

This clonotype was counted between two and nine times. CDR3 sequence reads: CSARGGGAGNEQFF. DNA for the CDR3: TGCAGTGCTCGTGGGGGAGGCGCGGGGAATGAGCAGTTCTTC. The chain couples TRBV20-1 to TRBJ2-1; D is possibly TRBD2 (6 bases). The CDR3 runs to 14 residues. Germline V gene data show CDR1 as DFQATT and CDR2 as SNEGSKA (reference sequence). V lost 5 bases and J lost 7, with 18 bases in between.

The chain combines TRBV11-2 with TRBJ1-2; D uncertain. Germline loops: CDR1 SGHAT, CDR2 FQNNGV. Trimming removed 5 bases at V and 4 bases at J, with 8 bases between. This CDR3 comprises 12 residues. The CDR3 DNA follows: TGTGCCAGCAGCGAGACTCTCTATGGCTACACCTTC. Amino acid sequence: CASSETLYGYTF.

The chain links TRBV4-1 to TRBJ1-1; TRBD1 agrees at 7 bases. This CDR3 spans 17 amino acids. The germline V gene encodes CDR1 MGHRA and CDR2 YSYEKL. V gave up 2 bases and J gave up 6 bases; unmatched junction bases: 15. DNA of the CDR3: TGCGCCAGCAGCCAATGGGGAGGGGGCGAAGTCCCCGCTGAAGCTTTCTTT. This sequence encodes CASSQWGGGEVPAEAFF.

The table lists this clonotype with a few counts. The CDR3 coding sequence is TGTGCCAGCAGCCCGCGCGGTGGGGGTGGAAATGAGCAGTTCTTC. It specifies CASSPRGGGGNEQFF. The chain links TRBV7-2 to TRBJ2-1; D may be TRBD1 or TRBD2 (5 bases each). Germline CDR1 SGHTA, CDR2 FQGNSA. With 5 bases removed from V and 7 bases from J, the gap between germline ends came to 18 bases. The CDR3 loop spans 15 amino acids.